A selection of T cell receptor beta chains follows, all from one sample in a study of blood T cell repertoires in COVID-19. Data came from immunoSEQ multiplex PCR; TCRdb stores just in-frame clones and leaves some out. The table includes some 150,000 clones, 85% to 90% detected once. The sample taken for sequencing was peripheral blood. The receptors here all came from a woman older than 75 in a cohort sampled during active or convalescent COVID-19. Each CDR3 is given with its conserved first and last residue. The order of the fields is clone size, J gene, V gene, D gene, CDR3 DNA, CDR3 protein. The D gene is left open where the match is weak. Clone size is not always given. Where it is, it says once, few, many or a class for expanded clones.

.	TRBJ1-3	TRBV11-2	TRBD1	TGTGCCAGCAGGCGACAGGGGGCGTCTGGAAACACCATATATTTT	CASRRQGASGNTIYF
.	TRBJ1-6	TRBV7-8	.	TGTGCCAGCAGCTTAGGCCAGGCGACTTCACCCCTCCACTTT	CASSLGQATSPLHF
.	TRBJ1-1	TRBV7-9	.	TGTGCCAGCAGGACAACAAACACTGAAGCTTTCTTT	CASRTTNTEAFF
few	TRBJ2-2	TRBV7-2	TRBD2	TGTGCCAGCAGCTTAGTTGCGGGGGGCCCGGGCGGGGAGCTGTTTTTT	CASSLVAGGPGGELFF
.	TRBJ1-1	TRBV7-8	TRBD1	TGTGCCAGCAGCCCGGGACAGAGGAACACTGAAGCTTTCTTT	CASSPGQRNTEAFF
.	TRBJ1-2	TRBV18	.	TGTGCCAGCTCACCACCCCGACAGGCGGGAGGGTATGGCTACACCTTC	CASSPPRQAGGYGYTF
.	TRBJ2-5	TRBV7-9	.	TGTGCCAGCAGCTTAGAGATACTACAAGAGACCCAGTACTTC	CASSLEILQETQYF
.	TRBJ2-1	TRBV11-3	.	TGTGCCAGCAGCTTATTAGAATACAATGAGCAGTTCTTC	CASSLLEYNEQFF
.	TRBJ1-1	TRBV3-1/TRBV3-2	.	TGTGCCAGCAGCCGAGGGGGGGCCTTGAACACTGAAGCTTTCTTT	CASSRGGALNTEAFF
.	TRBJ2-3	TRBV7-2	.	TGTGCCAGCAGCTTAGCTAGCGGTAGCACAGATACGCAGTATTTT	CASSLASGSTDTQYF
.	TRBJ2-7	TRBV12-1	.	TGTGCCAGCACCGACAGGGGCCCCAAGAGGAGCTCCTACGAGCAGTACTTC	CASTDRGPKRSSYEQYF
.	TRBJ1-4	TRBV6-6	TRBD1	TGTGCCAGCTCATGGACAGGGGAGGAAAAACTGTTTTTT	CASSWTGEEKLFF
.	TRBJ1-5	TRBV28	TRBD1	TGTGCCAGCAGTTTACTAACAGGGGGCATAGGCAATCAGCCCCAGCATTTT	CASSLLTGGIGNQPQHF
.	TRBJ1-1	TRBV10-3	.	TGTGCCATTACCCCGAATCAGGGAAACACTGAAGCTTTCTTT	CAITPNQGNTEAFF
.	TRBJ2-1	TRBV5-1	TRBD2	TGCGCCAGCAGCTCTAGCGGGCTCAATGAGCAGTTCTTC	CASSSSGLNEQFF
.	TRBJ1-5	TRBV2	.	TGTGCCAGCAGGCCAGGGTTATGGCAGCCCCAGCATTTT	CASRPGLWQPQHF
.	TRBJ2-7	TRBV11-3	TRBD1	TGTGCCAGCAGCGGGGGGGACAGGGAAACCTACGAGCAGTACTTC	CASSGGDRETYEQYF
.	TRBJ1-1	TRBV6-5	TRBD1	TGTGCCAGCAGTTCAGGGGGACGGAACACTGAAGCTTTCTTT	CASSSGGRNTEAFF
.	TRBJ2-5	TRBV19	TRBD2	TGTGCCAGTAGTACCCGAGAGGGTAGCGGGAGGCTCCATTCCCCCGGGACCCAGTACTTC	CASSTREGSGRLHSPGTQYF
few	TRBJ2-7	TRBV30	TRBD2	TGTGCCTGGAGTGTACTAGGACTAGCGGGGGAAGAGCAGTACTTC	CAWSVLGLAGEEQYF
.	TRBJ1-1	TRBV9	.	TGTGCCAGCAGCCTAGGTCATTACGTGACGGGGACTGAAGCTTTCTTT	CASSLGHYVTGTEAFF
.	TRBJ2-3	TRBV28	.	TGTGCCAGCAGTTTAATAACCTACACAGATACGCAGTATTTT	CASSLITYTDTQYF
.	TRBJ1-2	TRBV6-1	.	TGTGCCAGCAGTGAAGGCAGGCTCTATGGCTACACCTTC	CASSEGRLYGYTF
once	TRBJ1-1	TRBV10-3	.	TGTGCCTACAGCGGCAGGGAGGGCACTGAAGCTTTCTTT	CAYSGREGTEAFF
.	TRBJ2-1	TRBV7-2	.	TGTGCCAGCAGCTCGCAGGGCGAAGTCAATGAGCAGTTCTTC	CASSSQGEVNEQFF
.	TRBJ1-5	TRBV19	TRBD1	TGTGCCAGTAGTATAGACCAGGGGGCGAGGCCCCAGCATTTT	CASSIDQGARPQHF
.	TRBJ1-1	TRBV9	TRBD1	TGTGCCAGCAGCTCAGGGGGTATCACTGAAGCTTTCTTT	CASSSGGITEAFF
.	TRBJ2-3	TRBV3-1/TRBV3-2	.	TGTGCCAGCAGCCCGACCCCCGGGGGCACAGATACGCAGTATTTT	CASSPTPGGTDTQYF
few	TRBJ2-2	TRBV3-1/TRBV3-2	.	TGTGCCAGCAGCCCTACGCTGGGACACTTAACGGGGGAGCTGTTTTTT	CASSPTLGHLTGELFF
.	TRBJ1-2	TRBV7-2	TRBD1	TGTGCCAGCAGCATCGGACAGGGGTACTATGGCTACACCTTC	CASSIGQGYYGYTF
few	TRBJ1-5	TRBV5-6	.	TGTGCCAGCAGCTTGGCGGCAGGGAATCAGCCCCAGCATTTT	CASSLAAGNQPQHF